What follows are 21 T cell receptor beta chains derived from one specimen sequenced in a study of blood T cell repertoires in COVID-19. Some clones are missing from TCRdb's copy, which holds only in-frame ones; the method was immunoSEQ multiplex PCR. The profile shows a few hundred thousand clones, 85% to 90% of them singletons. Material: peripheral blood. The receptor set was obtained from a woman in her forties or fifties with COVID-19, enrolled during active disease.

V usage is TRBV3-1 (or the pseudogene TRBV3-2) and J usage is TRBJ1-2; D gene unclear. The CDR3 extends over 19 amino acids. The germline gives CDR1 LGHDT, CDR2 YNNKEL (reference sequence). Trimming cost V 0 bases and J 0 bases, with 20 bases left between them. CDR3 bases: TGTGCCAGCAGCCAAGAATATAGTTTTGGCGCCGACACTAACTATGGCTACACCTTC. It translates to CASSQEYSFGADTNYGYTF.

This clone was seen a handful of times. The rearrangement links TRBV28 to TRBJ1-2, with D perhaps TRBD1 (5 bases). This CDR3 is 16 amino acids long. The V gene's germline CDR1 is MDHEN and CDR2 SYDVKM. V was cut by 6 bases and J by 4 bases, with 21 bases left in between. The CDR3 nucleotides read TGTGCCAGCAGCTCCCCGTCTCGACAGCGTCTCTATGGCTACACCTTC. It is translated as CASSSPSRQRLYGYTF.

J is TRBJ1-4 and V is TRBV2, with a weak D call TRBD1 (6 bases). In germline, CDR1 is SNHLY, CDR2 FYNNEI. Trimming stripped 7 bases from V and 10 bases from J, with 16 bases between. The CDR3 spans 13 residues. Here the CDR3 DNA reads TGTGCCAGCACGGGGGCGAGGGAGGGAAAACTGTTTTTT. This sequence encodes CASTGAREGKLFF.

The chain recombines TRBV19 with TRBJ1-5; 9 bases align to TRBD1. This CDR3 has 17 amino acids. The germline gives CDR1 LNHDA, CDR2 SQIVND (reference sequence). With V trimmed by 4 bases and J by 0 bases, 7 bases remained unmatched. As DNA, the CDR3 is TGTGCCAGTAGTACCAGGGGACAGGGACCTAGCAATCAGCCCCAGCATTTT. It translates to CASSTRGQGPSNQPQHF. The full variable domain, with the rest looked up from reference TRBV19 and TRBJ1-5, is DGGITQSPKYLFRKEGQNVTLSCEQNLNHDAMYWYRQDPGQGLRLIYYSQIVNDFQKGDIAEGYSVSREKKESFPLTVTSAQKNPTAFYLCASSTRGQGPSNQPQHFGDGTRLSIL.

V is TRBV11-3 and J is TRBJ2-1; D gene unclear. V gave up 0 bases and J gave up 4 bases, with 7 bases separating them. The CDR3 is made up of 14 amino acids. Looked up from germline, CDR1 is SGHNT and CDR2 is YENEEA. For the CDR3, the DNA is TGTGCCAGCAGCTTAGACGGTTATTACAATGAGCAGTTCTTC. Amino acids: CASSLDGYYNEQFF.

V gene TRBV12-3 or TRBV12-4 combines with J gene TRBJ2-5; 10 positions agree with TRBD2. With V trimmed by 4 bases and J by 5 bases, 1 base remained unmatched. The CDR3 totals 13 residues. The CDR3 region is CASSSTSGETQYF. Here the CDR3 DNA reads TGTGCCAGCAGTTCGACTAGCGGGGAGACCCAGTACTTC.

This chain's CDR3 is CAWSPWLGTGGDSPLHF. The CDR3 coding sequence is TGTGCCTGGAGCCCATGGCTCGGGACAGGGGGAGATTCACCCCTCCACTTT. V usage is TRBV30 and J usage is TRBJ1-6; 11 nucleotides match TRBD1. After removal of 3 bases from V and 8 bases from J, the junction contained 12 bases not matched to a gene. This CDR3 has 17 amino acids. CDR1 and CDR2 from the germline V gene are GTSNPN and SVGIG (reference sequence).

This rearrangement joins TRBV19 to TRBJ2-2; the D gene is possibly TRBD1 (7 bases). Trimming took off 3 bases at V and 8 bases at J, with 22 bases between the two ends. The germline V gene encodes CDR1 LNHDA and CDR2 SQIVND (reference sequence). The CDR3 extends over 17 amino acids. The CDR3 loop is CASSIPHRGGRIGELFF. CDR3 DNA sequence: TGTGCCAGTAGTATTCCCCACAGGGGAGGAAGAATAGGGGAGCTGTTTTTT.

This clone was found a few times. The V and J genes are TRBV18 and TRBJ2-7; TRBD1 matches at 7 bases. V shed 2 bases and J 2 bases; nucleotides not matched to a gene: 3. Germline values: CDR1 KGHSH, CDR2 LQKENI. This CDR3 has 14 residues. DNA of the CDR3: TGTGCCAGCTCACCAACAGGGGACACCTACGAGCAGTACGTC. Translation: CASSPTGDTYEQYV.

This clone was found once. V gene TRBV2 combines with J gene TRBJ1-1, with 11 bases aligning to TRBD1. Trimming cost V 0 bases and J 6 bases; bases outside gene matches: 3. There are 15 residues in the CDR3. Germline V lookup: CDR1 SNHLY, CDR2 FYNNEI. The CDR3 region is CASSEAGQGVAEAFF. The CDR3 coding sequence is TGTGCCAGCAGTGAAGCGGGACAGGGGGTCGCTGAAGCTTTCTTT.

The rearrangement uses TRBV9 and TRBJ1-6, with TRBD1 identical over 12 bases. In germline, CDR1 is SGDLS, CDR2 YYNGEE. J was trimmed by 9 bases and V by 4 bases; bases with no gene match: 11. The CDR3 is 17 residues long. CDR3 amino acids: CASSFMGTGGGSSPLHF. CDR3 sequence (DNA): TGTGCCAGCAGCTTCATGGGGACAGGGGGCGGGAGTTCACCCCTCCACTTT.

This clone was detected ten times or more. This chain links TRBV11-2 with TRBJ1-6, with no clear D. This CDR3 has 15 residues. The V end was cut by 5 bases, the J end by 3 bases, with 11 bases between. In germline, CDR1 is SGHAT, CDR2 FQNNGV. CDR3 in DNA: TGTGCCAGCAGCCCCTCCGGGAGCTATAATTCACCCCTCCACTTT. Protein: CASSPSGSYNSPLHF.

The DNA of the CDR3 is TGTGCCAGCAGCGCAAGACAAGACACCATATATTTT. It encodes CASSARQDTIYF. The chain recombines TRBV9 with TRBJ1-3; the D is unclear. V shed 3 bases and J shed 8 bases, with 9 bases lying between them. This CDR3 has 12 amino acids. The germline gives CDR1 SGDLS, CDR2 YYNGEE.

This chain uses TRBV12-3 or TRBV12-4 with TRBJ2-7; D gene unclear. V was pared by 1 base and J by 3 bases, with 7 bases between. This CDR3 is 13 amino acids long. CDR3 sequence reads: CASSLGRYYEQYV. The DNA for the CDR3 is TGTGCCAGCAGTTTAGGCAGATACTACGAGCAGTACGTC.

This clone came up a few times. This chain joins TRBV28 and TRBJ1-5; D is undetermined. CDR1 MDHEN and CDR2 SYDVKM come from the germline V gene. V lost 6 bases and J 4 bases, leaving 10 bases between the germline ends. The CDR3 runs to 13 residues. The CDR3, as DNA: TGTGCCAGCAGGTATGGCAGGAATCAGCCCCAGCATTTT. It encodes CASRYGRNQPQHF.

This clone was picked up a small number of times. The rearrangement links TRBV21-1 to TRBJ2-5; the table's D call, TRBD2, was not checked against the DNA. TRBV21-1 is listed as a pseudogene. This CDR3 contains 14 residues. In DNA, the CDR3 is TGTGCCAGCAGCAAAGGGGGAGCGCAAGAGACCCAGTACTTC. Translation: CASSKGGAQETQYF.

The chain employs TRBV3-1 (or the pseudogene TRBV3-2) and TRBJ2-3; a possible D gene is TRBD1 (5 bases). V shed 2 bases and J shed 5 bases, with 8 bases lying between them. The V gene's germline CDR1 is LGHDT and CDR2 YNNKEL (reference sequence). This CDR3 region has 13 residues. CDR3 bases: TGTGCCAGCAGCCAAATAAGGGGAGATACGCAGTATTTT. Amino acid sequence: CASSQIRGDTQYF.

This chain uses TRBV5-1 with TRBJ2-2; D perhaps matches TRBD2 (5 bases). The CDR3 is made up of 17 amino acids. The germline V and J ends were trimmed by 0 bases and 6 bases, with 18 bases remaining between them. CDR1 and CDR2 from the germline V gene are SGHRS and YFSETQ. CDR3: CASSLEGALLGAGELFF. The CDR3, as DNA: TGCGCCAGCAGCTTGGAGGGAGCGTTACTCGGCGCCGGGGAGCTGTTTTTT.

This clone was observed once. The CDR3 protein is CASSPGDRVNYGYTF. CDR3 coding DNA: TGTGCCAGCAGCCCAGGGGACAGGGTAAACTATGGCTACACCTTC. The chain couples TRBV9 to TRBJ1-2, with 9 nucleotides matching TRBD1. The CDR3 contains 15 residues. Per the germline V gene, CDR1 is SGDLS and CDR2 is YYNGEE. V was pared by 4 bases and J by 2 bases, with 6 bases of the junction left unmatched.

The rearrangement joins TRBV10-3 to TRBJ2-7; D is perhaps TRBD2 (6 bases). The length of the CDR3 is 14 residues. Germline V lookup: CDR1 ENHRY, CDR2 SYGVKD. V was trimmed by 0 bases and J by 6 bases, leaving 12 bases between them. CDR3 loop: CAISESKRGTEQYV. The DNA for the CDR3 is TGTGCCATCAGTGAGTCGAAGCGCGGGACCGAGCAGTACGTC.

V is TRBV28 and J is TRBJ1-3; the D gene is possibly TRBD1 (5 bases). Trimming removed 4 bases from V and 3 bases from J, with 13 bases in between. The CDR3 spans 15 residues. Germline values: CDR1 MDHEN, CDR2 SYDVKM. The CDR3 spells CASSYRGYGGNTIYF. In DNA form, the CDR3 reads TGTGCCAGCAGTTATCGGGGGTACGGTGGAAACACCATATATTTT.